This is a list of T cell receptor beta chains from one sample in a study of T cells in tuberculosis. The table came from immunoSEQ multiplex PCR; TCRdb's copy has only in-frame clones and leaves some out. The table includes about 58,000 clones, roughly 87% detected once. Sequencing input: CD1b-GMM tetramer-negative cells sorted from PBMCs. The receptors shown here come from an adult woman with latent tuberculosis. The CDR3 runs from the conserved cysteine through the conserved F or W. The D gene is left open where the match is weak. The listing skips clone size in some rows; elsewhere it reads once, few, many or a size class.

CASSKAQGNSSYEQYF,TGTGCCAGCAGCAAAGCGCAAGGTAACAGCTCCTACGAGCAGTACTTC,TRBV21-1,NA,NA,TRBJ2-7
CASSLTAYEQYF,TGTGCCAGCAGTTTAACTGCCTACGAGCAGTACTTC,TRBV28,NA,NA,TRBJ2-7
CASSPGTSGRRGETQYF,TGTGCCAGCAGCCCGGGGACTAGCGGGAGGAGAGGAGAGACCCAGTACTTC,TRBV28,once,TRBD2,TRBJ2-5
CASILGTGGSKQYF,TGTGCCAGCATTCTCGGGACAGGGGGCTCTAAGCAGTACTTC,TRBV28,NA,TRBD1,TRBJ2-7
CASSQNRRGFRLGAFF,TGCGCCAGCAGCCAAAACCGCAGGGGGTTTCGTCTGGGGGCTTTCTTT,TRBV4-1,once,TRBD1,TRBJ1-1
CASSLAGGVSSYEQYF,TGTGCCAGCAGCTTGGCCGGCGGGGTGAGCTCCTACGAGCAGTACTTC,TRBV7-3,NA,NA,TRBJ2-7
CASSRTGDQPQHF,TGTGCCAGCAGTAGGACGGGGGATCAGCCCCAGCATTTT,TRBV6-1,NA,NA,TRBJ1-5
CASSSTVNTEAFF,TGTGCCAGCAGCTCGACAGTGAACACTGAAGCTTTCTTT,TRBV6-1,NA,NA,TRBJ1-1
CARRSGQPNYGYTF,TGTGCCAGAAGATCGGGACAGCCAAACTATGGCTACACCTTC,TRBV5-3,NA,TRBD1,TRBJ1-2
CASSSAGESPLHF,TGTGCCAGCAGCTCCGCTGGGGAGTCCCCCCTCCACTTT,TRBV7-2,NA,NA,TRBJ1-6
CAWSDQVGSPLHF,TGTGCCTGGAGTGACCAGGTAGGATCACCCCTCCACTTT,TRBV30,NA,NA,TRBJ1-6
CASSQDRGIVYNEQFF,TGTGCCAGCAGCCAGGACAGGGGAATCGTCTACAATGAGCAGTTCTTC,TRBV5-6,NA,TRBD1,TRBJ2-1
CASSQALGQANSPLHF,TGCGCCAGCAGCCAGGCTTTGGGACAGGCAAATTCCCCCCTCCACTTT,TRBV4-3,NA,TRBD1,TRBJ1-6
CASSPHLSRTDTQYF,TGTGCCAGCAGCCCCCACCTCTCTAGGACAGATACGCAGTATTTT,TRBV9,NA,NA,TRBJ2-3
CASSLRDRRTDTQYF,TGTGCCAGCAGTTTACGCGACAGGCGCACAGATACGCAGTATTTT,TRBV28,NA,NA,TRBJ2-3
CASSPRAGAFNEKLFF,TGTGCCAGCTCACCACGTGCAGGGGCTTTTAATGAAAAACTGTTTTTT,TRBV18,NA,NA,TRBJ1-4
CAWIRTSSGNTIYF,TGTGCCTGGATCCGTACGAGTTCTGGAAACACCATATATTTT,TRBV30,once,NA,TRBJ1-3
CASSLAGVNEQFF,TGTGCCAGCAGCTTGGCCGGGGTCAATGAGCAGTTCTTC,TRBV5-8,NA,NA,TRBJ2-1
CASSWQFGDRGMNEQFF,TGTGCCAGCAGCTGGCAGTTTGGGGACAGGGGTATGAATGAGCAGTTCTTC,TRBV5-6,NA,TRBD1,TRBJ2-1
CASSTLAGGPDTDTQYF,TGCGCCAGCAGTACCTTAGCGGGGGGGCCTGACACAGATACGCAGTATTTT,TRBV10-1,NA,TRBD2,TRBJ2-3
CSAREEREQYF,TGCAGTGCTAGAGAGGAGCGCGAGCAGTACTTC,TRBV20-1,few,NA,TRBJ2-7
CASSNPREMDSPFEAFF,TGTGCCAGCAGCAACCCCCGGGAAATGGACAGCCCTTTTGAAGCTTTCTTT,TRBV21-1,NA,NA,TRBJ1-1
CASSMTASSYNSPLHF,TGTGCCAGTAGTATGACAGCGAGCTCCTATAATTCACCCCTCCACTTT,TRBV19,NA,NA,TRBJ1-6
CASSTGLAGFDEQYF,TGTGCCAGCAGCACCGGACTAGCGGGGTTTGACGAGCAGTACTTC,TRBV5-6,NA,TRBD2,TRBJ2-7
CASNDRLAKNIQYF,TGTGCCAGCAACGACAGACTAGCCAAAAACATTCAGTACTTC,TRBV5-6,NA,NA,TRBJ2-4
CASSPPNSQSYEQYF,TGTGCCAGCTCACCACCGAACAGCCAGTCCTACGAGCAGTACTTC,TRBV18,NA,NA,TRBJ2-7
CASSLVSGTNEKLFF,TGTGCCAGCAGCTTAGTCTCAGGGACTAATGAAAAACTGTTTTTT,TRBV7-2,NA,NA,TRBJ1-4
CASSIQREEDEQYF,TGTGCCAGCAGTATCCAGCGGGAGGAAGACGAGCAGTACTTC,TRBV4-2,NA,TRBD2,TRBJ2-7
CASSPLAGGSNEQFF,TGTGCCAGTAGTCCACTAGCGGGAGGGTCCAATGAGCAGTTCTTC,TRBV19,NA,TRBD2,TRBJ2-1
CAWSTGTSFQQYF,TGTGCCTGGAGTACCGGGACATCTTTTCAGCAGTACTTC,TRBV30,NA,NA,TRBJ2-7
CATQSGGSAYNEQFF,TGTGCCACCCAGTCGGGGGGCTCCGCCTACAATGAGCAGTTCTTC,TRBV15,NA,NA,TRBJ2-1
CAISDLQEGGYEQYF,TGTGCCATCAGTGATCTACAGGAAGGGGGTTACGAGCAGTACTTC,TRBV10-3,NA,NA,TRBJ2-7
CASSEWPSGKDEQFF,TGTGCCAGCAGTGAATGGCCTAGCGGGAAAGATGAGCAGTTCTTC,TRBV6-1,NA,TRBD2,TRBJ2-1
CASSLSRRGGSYNEQFF,TGTGCCAGCAGTTTATCGAGACGGGGGGGCTCCTACAATGAGCAGTTCTTC,TRBV27,NA,TRBD2,TRBJ2-1
CASSLRLAGDTQYF,TGTGCCAGCAGCTTAAGGCTAGCCGGCGATACGCAGTATTTT,TRBV7-2,once,NA,TRBJ2-3
CASTAGAGTGNTIYF,TGTGCCAGCACGGCGGGGGCAGGGACTGGAAACACCATATATTTT,TRBV2,NA,NA,TRBJ1-3
CASSLGTGQSGYTF,TGTGCCAGCAGCTTAGGGACAGGGCAAAGTGGCTACACCTTC,TRBV7-9,NA,TRBD1,TRBJ1-2
CASTFLQGSSPLHF,TGTGCCAGTACTTTCCTTCAAGGTAGCTCCCCCCTCCACTTT,TRBV19,NA,NA,TRBJ1-6
CASSLGGHNTEAFF,TGTGCCAGCAGCTTAGGGGGGCATAACACTGAAGCTTTCTTT,TRBV7-6,NA,NA,TRBJ1-1
CASSLGGTTLQFF,TGTGCCAGCAGCTTGGGCGGGACCACCCTGCAGTTCTTC,TRBV5-6,NA,NA,TRBJ2-1
CASSLARLETQYF,TGTGCCAGCAGCTTAGCGCGATTGGAGACCCAGTACTTC,TRBV7-2,once,NA,TRBJ2-5
CASSPGERSYGYTF,TGTGCCAGCAGTCCGGGAGAGCGGTCCTATGGCTACACCTTC,TRBV2,NA,NA,TRBJ1-2
CASSYGYRGPSYGYTF,TGTGCCAGCAGCTATGGATACAGGGGGCCTAGCTATGGCTACACCTTC,TRBV7-2,NA,TRBD1,TRBJ1-2
CASSSLGGSYEQYF,TGTGCCAGCAGTAGTTTGGGCGGGTCCTACGAGCAGTACTTC,TRBV7-2,NA,NA,TRBJ2-7
CSVDRETYGYTF,TGCAGCGTTGATCGGGAGACCTATGGCTACACCTTC,TRBV29-1,NA,NA,TRBJ1-2
CASSQVSASVMNTEAFF,TGTGCCAGCAGCCAGGTGTCGGCGAGTGTGATGAACACTGAAGCTTTCTTT,TRBV7-9,once,NA,TRBJ1-1
CAWKTGPLFYGYTF,TGTGCCTGGAAAACAGGGCCTTTGTTCTATGGCTACACCTTC,TRBV30,NA,NA,TRBJ1-2
CASSRQVAETQYF,TGTGCCAGCAGCCGCCAGGTCGCAGAGACCCAGTACTTC,TRBV27,NA,NA,TRBJ2-5
CASTDRVGTEAFF,TGTGCCAGTACGGACAGGGTGGGCACTGAAGCTTTCTTT,TRBV19,NA,TRBD1,TRBJ1-1
CASSLVRAQYNEQFF,TGCGCCAGCAGCTTGGTGAGGGCTCAGTACAATGAGCAGTTCTTC,TRBV5-1,NA,NA,TRBJ2-1
CASSQIPVMVAGGKETQYF,TGCGCCAGCAGCCAAATACCCGTGATGGTAGCGGGGGGAAAAGAGACCCAGTACTTC,TRBV4-1,NA,TRBD2,TRBJ2-5
CASSLQSTGNEQYF,TGTGCCAGCAGCTTACAATCGACAGGGAACGAGCAGTACTTC,TRBV7-2,NA,TRBD1,TRBJ2-7
CASSQDGRGTSYEQYF,TGCGCCAGCAGCCAAGATGGCAGGGGAACGTCCTACGAGCAGTACTTC,TRBV4-1,NA,NA,TRBJ2-7
CASSLDRTTSGNTIYF,TGTGCCAGCAGCTTGGACAGGACCACCTCTGGAAACACCATATATTTT,TRBV5-6,NA,NA,TRBJ1-3
CAISRVDKEGKLDGYTF,TGTGCCATCAGCCGAGTCGATAAGGAGGGAAAGTTGGATGGCTACACCTTC,TRBV10-3,NA,NA,TRBJ1-2
CASSPEALSYEQYF,TGTGCCAGCAGCCCGGAGGCCCTCTCCTACGAGCAGTACTTC,TRBV11-3,NA,NA,TRBJ2-7
CASSYSTVANTEAFF,TGTGCCAGCAGTTACTCTACAGTGGCCAACACTGAAGCTTTCTTT,TRBV6-5,NA,NA,TRBJ1-1
CASSPIAGGPPDTQYF,TGTGCCAGCAGCCCGATAGCGGGGGGGCCTCCAGATACGCAGTATTTT,TRBV7-2,NA,TRBD2,TRBJ2-3
CASSLSPDRGSVVTQYF,TGTGCCAGCAGTTTATCGCCCGACAGGGGGTCTGTAGTGACCCAGTACTTC,TRBV27,NA,TRBD1,TRBJ2-5
CASSLGGTGGEKLFF,TGTGCCAGCAGCTTAGGTGGGACAGGGGGTGAAAAACTGTTTTTT,TRBV7-3,NA,TRBD1,TRBJ1-4